This TCR beta chain was captured in a study of T cell responses to AZD1222 COVID-19 vaccine. Study findings and constraints: There were repertoire samples only from the period after the peak T cell response. The study found Spike-specific TCR breadth and depth rose after two AZD1222 doses. Donors in the cohort were predominantly white British and more often female, and clonal diversity was possibly underestimated.

Points on this clone: No antigen is known for it.

The assay was immunoSEQ multiplex PCR, and TCRdb's table has in-frame clones only and misses some. Among about 81,000 clones listed, more than 85% were seen once. This sample comprised peripheral blood, obtained 28 days after the second AZD1222 dose. The receptor was isolated from an adult who received the AZD1222 COVID-19 vaccine.

The CDR3 sequence is CASSATSPPTDEQFF. CDR3 bases: TGTGCCAGTAGTGCGACTAGTCCGCCGACCGATGAGCAGTTCTTC. V gene TRBV19 combines with J gene TRBJ2-1; tentative D call: TRBD2 (6 bases). This CDR3 is 15 amino acids long. Germline loops: CDR1 LNHDA, CDR2 SQIVND (reference sequence). V was clipped by 5 bases and J by 8 bases, with 19 bases between them.